The 6 T cell receptor beta chains below come from one sample, sequenced in a study of beta chain features in type 1 diabetes. Study observations and caveats: The study found moderately but significantly shorter TCRB CDR3s in all four CD4+ subsets of Type 1 diabetes patients.

Expressed TCRB transcripts were sequenced because the isolated RNA had all been reverse transcribed beforehand. The table came from immunoSEQ multiplex PCR; TCRdb's copy has only in-frame clones and leaves some out. This repertoire shows 150,000 to 180,000 clones, 10% to 13% found once; its top ten account for more than 0.4%. These receptors have no identified antigens. Material for sequencing was central memory CD4+ T cells from blood. The receptors stem from a man aged 30 to 39 with type 1 diabetes.

This rearrangement joins TRBV29-1 to TRBJ2-3; TRBD1 might be the D (5 bases). The CDR3 is 15 amino acids. Germline V gene sequence: CDR1 SQVTM, CDR2 ANQGSEA. Trimming left V 1 base short and J 6 bases short, with 17 bases between. CDR3 DNA: TGCAGCGTTGAAGTTGGGGCGCATTCATCGGATACGCAGTATTTT. It encodes CSVEVGAHSSDTQYF.

A few counts support this clone. The gene calls are TRBV9 and TRBJ2-1; 9 bases are shared with TRBD1. Germline V gives CDR1 SGDLS, CDR2 YYNGEE. The V segment lost 3 bases and the J segment 6 bases; nucleotides outside the gene matches: 7. This CDR3 is 15 amino acids long. CDR3 in amino acids: CASSAGQGLLNEQFF. For the CDR3, the DNA is TGTGCCAGCAGCGCGGGACAGGGCCTGCTCAATGAGCAGTTCTTC.

This clone has only a few counts. The rearrangement links TRBV5-1 to TRBJ2-7; 7 nucleotides agree with TRBD1. V trimming: 2 bases; J trimming: 4 bases; junction bases outside the gene matches: 6. The CDR3 is made up of 14 amino acids. CDR1 and CDR2 (germline): SGHRS, YFSETQ. The CDR3 region has the DNA TGCGCCAGCAGCTTCATGACAGGGTCGTACGAGCAGTACTTC. Translated, it gives CASSFMTGSYEQYF.

The table lists this clone with a few counts. The genes are TRBV18 and TRBJ1-5; 8 bases agree with TRBD1. CDR1 and CDR2 from the germline V gene are KGHSH and LQKENI. J gave up 6 bases and V 6 bases, and 4 bases lay outside the gene matches. This CDR3 is 13 amino acids long. The CDR3 DNA sequence: TGTGCCAGCTCCGGACAGGGCGGTCAGCCCCAGCATTTT. It encodes CASSGQGGQPQHF.

This clone was seen more than once but under ten times. The J gene is TRBJ2-1, the V gene TRBV5-4, with TRBD2 as a possible D gene (6 bases). CDR1 and CDR2 (germline): SGHNT, YYREEE (reference sequence). The CDR3 extends over 14 amino acids. Trimming stripped 2 bases from V and 6 bases from J, with 12 bases between. CDR3 DNA sequence: TGTGCCAGCAGCTTCCGGGAGAGAGGCAATGAGCAGTTCTTC. Encoded protein: CASSFRERGNEQFF.

This clone appeared a few times. The chain uses TRBV7-2 and TRBJ2-1, with D unclear. V shed 5 bases and J shed 11 bases, with 22 bases lying between them. This CDR3 has 15 amino acids. From germline, CDR1 is SGHTA and CDR2 FQGNSA. The CDR3 sequence is CASSPYTTSQAQQFF. The CDR3 coding sequence is TGTGCCAGCAGCCCCTATACCACCTCTCAGGCACAGCAGTTCTTC.